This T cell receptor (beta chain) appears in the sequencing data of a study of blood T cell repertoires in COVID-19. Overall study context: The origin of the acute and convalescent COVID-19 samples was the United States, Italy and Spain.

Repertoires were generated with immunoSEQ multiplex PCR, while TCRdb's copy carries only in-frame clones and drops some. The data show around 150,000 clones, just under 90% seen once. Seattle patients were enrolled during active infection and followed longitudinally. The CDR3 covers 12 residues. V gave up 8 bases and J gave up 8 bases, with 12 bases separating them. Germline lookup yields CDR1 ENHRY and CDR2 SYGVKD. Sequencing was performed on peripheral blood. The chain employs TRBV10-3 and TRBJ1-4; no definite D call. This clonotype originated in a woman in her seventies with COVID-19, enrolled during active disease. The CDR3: CAIGRIGEKLFF. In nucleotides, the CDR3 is TGTGCCATCGGGAGGATCGGAGAAAAACTGTTTTTT.